This paragraph reports one T cell receptor (beta chain). What antigen it recognizes has not been identified. Per-base quality was not reported, and no clone a single base away is much larger than it. This record comes from a study of glioma-infiltrating T cells after dendritic cell vaccination (dated by TCRdb to the mid-2010s). Looking at the study overall: Of the roughly 15 glioblastoma patients in the cohort, all drawn from Phase I and II dendritic cell vaccination trials, 9 were newly diagnosed and 6 had recurrent disease. Between about 2002 and 2013, the patients were given dendritic cell vaccination pulsed with autologous tumor lysate. The vaccine consisted of monocyte-derived dendritic cells cultured less than eight days with IL-4 and GM-CSF, then pulsed overnight with autologous tumor lysate. Three intradermal dendritic cell vaccine injections were administered to patients at biweekly intervals in the arm below the axilla. In glioblastoma patients vaccinated with dendritic cells, deep sequencing of TCR beta CDR3 regions served to measure tumor-infiltrating lymphocyte content and to compare repertoires between tumor and blood. Survival after dendritic cell vaccination was correlated with TCR sequencing metrics, such as TIL content and the overlap between tumor and blood repertoires. Study-wide conclusions, independent of this receptor: The three-group TCR overlap response model was described as speculative and requiring prospective validation. No direct relationship between TCR clonality and survival was found, suggesting a diverse polyclonal response may matter. Higher estimated pretreatment TIL content predicted longer time to progression and overall survival after dendritic cell vaccination. The cohort was small and heterogeneous, and full blood and tumor sets were available for few patients, with initial-recurrent tumor pairs available for even fewer patients.

TCRB CDR3 regions were amplified from approximately 2 ug genomic DNA, or all available DNA if less, using the immunoSEQ assay. Multiplex PCR used 60 forward primers for TCR V beta segments and 13 reverse primers for J beta segments. To estimate reads per starting template, synthetic control templates were spiked into each sample at limiting dilution. The Illumina HiSeq System generated sequencing reads of 87 bp. The source study handled its data this way. PCR and sequencing errors were removed by merging closely related sequences with a nearest neighbor algorithm. TCR overlap was measured as the percentage of unique tumor TCR beta sequences that were also present in the peripheral blood of the same patient. Imported from immuneACCESS, the table was reduced by TCRdb to in-frame sequences with V and J called. These copies leave out some clones; in studies compared against another copy, an unresolved V gene accounts for under half, and the cause of the remainder is not known. From that table come the V and J calls and clone size; the DNA was used to work out D and trimming. In all, the sample holds around 62,000 clones, and 82% of those were seen once. Clones ranked in the top ten supply 9.2% of the sample.

Selection of patients required sufficient residual fresh-frozen tumor tissue and over two years of available survival data. Although molecular status otherwise differed among the glioblastoma patients, no patient had an isocitrate dehydrogenase mutation. PBMC were collected before vaccination, two weeks after the third vaccination, and at tumor progression if progression occurred. The Qiagen DNeasy Blood extraction Kit was used for extraction of genomic DNA. The junction carries 23 bases between V and J, which are trimmed by 2 bases and 4 bases respectively. The CDR3 covers 17 residues, taking in both the cysteine and the phenylalanine. Only the CDR3 region is kept as DNA, spanning 51 bases read in frame from base 1. The germline V gene gives CDR1 as SQVTM and CDR2 as ANQGSEA.

The rearranged segments are TRBV29-1 and TRBJ1-2; a tentative D match to TRBD1 spans 5 bases. Here the sequenced sample was blood, taken before dendritic cell vaccination. The receptor's source is a human donor with glioblastoma. The sequenced DNA is TGCAGCGTTGAAAAAGCAGGGCGCGGAGGGAAGCTCTATGGCTACACCTTC. Translated, this gives CSVEKAGRGGKLYGYTF.